This T cell receptor beta chain appears in the sequencing data of a study of OX40 agonist ivuxolimab in advanced cancers. At the level of the study: With a range of roughly 20 to 80, age averaged roughly 60 years, and 65% to 90% were male.

The germline V gene has CDR1 MDHEN and CDR2 SYDVKM. The CDR3 spans 14 residues. The germline V and J ends were trimmed by 6 bases and 3 bases, with 15 bases remaining between them. Produced via immunoSEQ multiplex PCR; TCRdb's table is partial and in-frame only. Seen here are about 18,000 clones, roughly 71% observed once, and the top ten hold approximately 19%. The clonotype was recovered from an adult with an advanced solid tumor such as melanoma, head and neck, liver or kidney cancer. The chain is built from TRBV28 and TRBJ2-7; D assignment may be TRBD1 or TRBD2 (5 bases each). The material was CD4+ or CD8+ T cells sorted from blood, obtained in a trial of the OX40 agonist ivuxolimab. CDR3 in DNA: TGTGCCAGCAGGGCTCGGGACGGATACTACGAGCAGTACTTC. This codes for CASRARDGYYEQYF.